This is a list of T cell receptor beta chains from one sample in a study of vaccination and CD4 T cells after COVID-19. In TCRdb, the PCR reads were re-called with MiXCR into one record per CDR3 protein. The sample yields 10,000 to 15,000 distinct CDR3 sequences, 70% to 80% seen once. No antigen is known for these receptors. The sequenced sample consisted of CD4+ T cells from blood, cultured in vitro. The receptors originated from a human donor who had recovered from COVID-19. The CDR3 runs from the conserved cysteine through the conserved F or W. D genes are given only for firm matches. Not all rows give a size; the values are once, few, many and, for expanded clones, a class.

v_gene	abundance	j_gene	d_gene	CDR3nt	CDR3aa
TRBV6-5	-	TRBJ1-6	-	TGTGCCAGCAGTTACTCGTCGGGCTTTGGCTCACCCCTCCACTTT	CASSYSSGFGSPLHF
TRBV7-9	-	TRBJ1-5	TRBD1	TGTGCCAGCAGCTTAGACAGGGGGCGATTAGGAAGCAATCAGCCCCAGCATTTT	CASSLDRGRLGSNQPQHF
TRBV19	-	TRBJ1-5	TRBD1	TGTGCCAGTAATGACAGGGCCAATCAGCCCCAGCATTTT	CASNDRANQPQHF
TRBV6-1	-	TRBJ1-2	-	TGTGCCAGCAGTAAACAGGGAACTTTCAACTATGGCTACACCTTC	CASSKQGTFNYGYTF
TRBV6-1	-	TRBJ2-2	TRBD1	TGTGCCAGCAGTGTTGGCAGGGGGCTTTCCGGGGAGCTGTTTTTT	CASSVGRGLSGELFF
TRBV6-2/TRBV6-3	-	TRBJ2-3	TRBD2	TGTGCCAGCAACCGACTAGCGGGAGTCCCAGATACGCAGTATTTT	CASNRLAGVPDTQYF
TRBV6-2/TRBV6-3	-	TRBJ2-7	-	TGTGCCAGCAGTTACTCGACCGAGCAGTACTTC	CASSYSTEQYF
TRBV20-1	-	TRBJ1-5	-	TGCAGCCCCAACGGACGGCTTAGCAATCAGCCCCAGCATTTT	CSPNGRLSNQPQHF
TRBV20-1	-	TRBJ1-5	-	TGCAGTGCTAGCAAAGGGAGTAGGTCTCCGAATCCGTATCCGCCCCAGCATTTT	CSASKGSRSPNPYPPQHF
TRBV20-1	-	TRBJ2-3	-	TGCAGTGCTTCCAACGTCGGAGGGAGTGCAGATACGCAGTATTTT	CSASNVGGSADTQYF
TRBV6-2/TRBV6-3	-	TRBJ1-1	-	TGTGCCAGCAGGCCTCCCTATGGGGTGGGCACTGAAGCTTTCTTT	CASRPPYGVGTEAFF
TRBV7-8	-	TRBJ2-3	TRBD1	TGTGCCAGCAGCTCGGGACAGCACACAGATACGCAGTATTTT	CASSSGQHTDTQYF
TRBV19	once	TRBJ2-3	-	TGTGCCAGTAGGCTGTCACACCACTCCACAGATACGCAGTATTTT	CASRLSHHSTDTQYF
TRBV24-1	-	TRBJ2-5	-	TGTGCCACCAGTGATTTCCTTGGCGGGCCAGGGGAGACCCAGTACTTC	CATSDFLGGPGETQYF